The rows below give T cell receptor beta chains drawn from one sample of a study of cytomegalovirus exposure and HLA in healthy donors. Here immunoSEQ multiplex PCR was the method, and the copy in TCRdb shows in-frame clones only, minus some. The table records more than 110,000 clones, over 70% of them present only once. The sequenced sample was PBMCs. These receptors were taken from a male donor in good health and CMV-seronegative. Both conserved end residues are part of each CDR3. D genes are given only for firm matches. Some rows have no size entry. The others give once, few or many, or a class for an expanded clone.

v_gene: TRBV6-5; j_gene: TRBJ1-2; abundance: -; d_gene: -; CDR3nt: TGTGCCAGCAGTTACTCGTCTATTAACTATGGCTACCCCTTC; CDR3aa: CASSYSSINYGYPF
v_gene: TRBV9; j_gene: TRBJ2-7; abundance: -; d_gene: -; CDR3nt: TGTGCCAGCAGTGGCGGAAAAACCTACGAGCAGTACTTC; CDR3aa: CASSGGKTYEQYF
v_gene: TRBV27; j_gene: TRBJ2-1; abundance: few; d_gene: -; CDR3nt: TGTGCCAGCAGAGACAGCGTGGCTCGGGACAATGAGCAGTTCTTC; CDR3aa: CASRDSVARDNEQFF
v_gene: TRBV2; j_gene: TRBJ2-7; abundance: -; d_gene: -; CDR3nt: TGTGCCAGCACCGAGGCTAGGGCTAGCCGGCAGTACTTC; CDR3aa: CASTEARASRQYF
v_gene: TRBV6-5; j_gene: TRBJ2-7; abundance: -; d_gene: -; CDR3nt: TGTGCCAGCAGTTACGCAGTAACCTACGAGCAGTACTTC; CDR3aa: CASSYAVTYEQYF
v_gene: TRBV7-9; j_gene: TRBJ1-3; abundance: -; d_gene: -; CDR3nt: TGTGCCAGCAGCTTACCAGGGTTAGGTGGAAACACCATATATTTT; CDR3aa: CASSLPGLGGNTIYF
v_gene: TRBV18; j_gene: TRBJ1-5; abundance: -; d_gene: -; CDR3nt: TGTGCCAGCTCACCGGGGGGAGTGGGGCAGCCCCAGCATTTT; CDR3aa: CASSPGGVGQPQHF
v_gene: TRBV6-5; j_gene: TRBJ2-1; abundance: -; d_gene: -; CDR3nt: TGTGCCAGCAGTTACGCTCAGGGATACAATGAGCAGTTCTTC; CDR3aa: CASSYAQGYNEQFF
v_gene: TRBV27; j_gene: TRBJ2-7; abundance: -; d_gene: -; CDR3nt: TGTGCCAGCAGCCTACGAAGGGGACACTACGAGCAGTACTTC; CDR3aa: CASSLRRGHYEQYF
v_gene: TRBV7-8; j_gene: TRBJ2-7; abundance: -; d_gene: TRBD2; CDR3nt: TGTGCCAGCAGCCTGAGGACTAGCGGGAGTCGCGAGCAGTACTTC; CDR3aa: CASSLRTSGSREQYF
v_gene: TRBV7-9; j_gene: TRBJ1-6; abundance: -; d_gene: TRBD1; CDR3nt: TGTGCCAGCAGCACAGGGGGAGATAATTCACCCCTCCACTTT; CDR3aa: CASSTGGDNSPLHF
v_gene: TRBV7-2; j_gene: TRBJ2-5; abundance: few; d_gene: -; CDR3nt: TGTGCCAGCAGCTTAGAGGCTAGCGCCCCAGAGACCCAGTACTTC; CDR3aa: CASSLEASAPETQYF